This T cell receptor beta chain was identified in a study of blood T cell repertoires in COVID-19. On the study more broadly: The study drew acute and convalescent COVID-19 samples from the United States, Italy and Spain. The cDNA or gDNA used as material had been derived from T cells, B-cell-depleted T cells, or PBMCs.

Assay: immunoSEQ multiplex PCR; the TCRdb copy retains only in-frame clones and omits some. The repertoire consists of some 62,000 clones, with more than 75% occurring once and the leading ten covering 4% to 5.5%. This CDR3 has 14 residues. Per germline, CDR1 SGHAT and CDR2 FQNNGV. Trimming removed 5 bases from V and 6 bases from J; junction bases left unmatched: 8. Sequencing used peripheral blood. The chain has TRBV11-2 and TRBJ1-1, with 8 bases identical to TRBD1. This receptor was identified in a human donor in a cohort sampled during active COVID-19. The CDR3: CASSTLTGDAEAFF. CDR3 bases: TGTGCCAGCAGCACCCTGACAGGGGACGCTGAAGCTTTCTTT.